One sample yielded the 14 T cell receptor beta chains listed below, sequenced in a study of blood T cell repertoires in COVID-19. Sequenced by immunoSEQ multiplex PCR; TCRdb stores in-frame clones only, minus some. The table has 400,000 or so clones, about 91% seen once. The source material was peripheral blood. Every receptor here comes from a woman between 40 and 50 years old with COVID-19, enrolled during active disease.

The genes are TRBV5-6 and TRBJ1-3; D is possibly TRBD1 (5 bases). V shed 3 bases and J shed 4 bases, with 8 bases lying between them. This CDR3 spans 13 amino acids. Germline V gene data show CDR1 as SGHDT and CDR2 as YYEEEE. The CDR3 loop is CASSSAGGNTIYF. The DNA for the CDR3 is TGTGCCAGCAGCTCGGCAGGGGGAAACACCATATATTTT.

The rearrangement links TRBV2 to TRBJ2-4; D is possibly TRBD2 (5 bases). Germline CDR1 is SNHLY and CDR2 is FYNNEI. This CDR3 contains 16 residues. The V and J ends lost 3 bases and 0 bases respectively, with 12 bases between them. Here the CDR3 reads CASSDRGFGAKNIQYF. CDR3 nucleotides: TGTGCCAGCAGTGATAGAGGGTTTGGAGCCAAAAACATTCAGTACTTC.

The rearrangement links TRBV6-6 to TRBJ1-2; 8 bases match TRBD1. This CDR3 has 13 amino acids. J was trimmed by 8 bases and V by 8 bases; bases with no gene match: 10. Germline CDR1 reads MNHNY; CDR2 reads SVGAGI (reference sequence). The CDR3 coding sequence is TGTGCCAGCGCCCCAGGGGGCGCAACGGGCTACACCTTC. This encodes CASAPGGATGYTF.

The CDR3 sequence: CATRRGGQLYNSPLHF. DNA of the CDR3: TGTGCCACCCGTAGGGGGGGCCAACTCTATAATTCACCCCTCCACTTT. V usage is TRBV15 and J usage is TRBJ1-6, with a tentative D call TRBD1 (6 bases). V was shortened by 8 bases and J by 3 bases, with 17 bases between the two germline ends. CDR1 is LNHNV and CDR2 is YYDKDF in the germline V gene (reference sequence). The CDR3 spans 16 residues.

The DNA for the CDR3 is TGTGCCAGCTCACGTACACGAGAGGTTGAAGCTTTCTTT. Translating it yields CASSRTREVEAFF. The chain uses TRBV18 and TRBJ1-1; D is undetermined. Trimming took 4 bases from V and 7 from J, leaving 13 bases between them. CDR3 length: 13 residues. Germline loops: CDR1 KGHSH, CDR2 LQKENI.

The chain employs TRBV28 and TRBJ1-1; D uncertain. Germline values: CDR1 MDHEN, CDR2 SYDVKM. The V end was cut by 7 bases, the J end by 11 bases, with 23 bases between. The CDR3 loop spans 14 amino acids. The CDR3 DNA reads TGTGCCAGCACCCGAAGGATGACGGGGTCGACCGCTTTCTTT. Amino acid sequence: CASTRRMTGSTAFF.

This sequence joins TRBV6-5 and TRBJ2-3; TRBD2 matches at 7 bases. J gave up 5 bases and V 2 bases, and 7 bases lay outside the gene matches. The CDR3 runs 15 residues. Per germline, CDR1 MNHEY and CDR2 SVGAGI. CDR3 nucleotide sequence: TGTGCCAGCAGTTACACATGGACTAGTGAAGATACGCAGTATTTT. Translation gives CASSYTWTSEDTQYF.

The chain is built from TRBV4-1 and TRBJ1-6, with D possibly matching TRBD1 (5 bases). CDR1 MGHRA and CDR2 YSYEKL come from the germline V gene. The V end was cut by 1 base, the J end by 5 bases, with 12 bases between. The CDR3 has 16 residues. The CDR3 DNA follows: TGCGCCAGCAGCCAAGTAGCAGGGCCGGATAATTCACCCCTCCACTTT. Its translation: CASSQVAGPDNSPLHF.

The rearrangement uses TRBV7-2 and TRBJ2-7; TRBD1 aligns across 11 bases. This CDR3 has 15 residues. J was trimmed by 2 bases and V by 5 bases; bases with no gene match: 5. CDR1 SGHTA and CDR2 FQGNSA come from the germline V gene. In DNA form, the CDR3 reads TGTGCCAGCAGCCGGGGACAGGGGGGTACCTACGAGCAGTACTTC. Translated, it gives CASSRGQGGTYEQYF.

The genes are TRBV18 and TRBJ1-1; D not resolved. From germline, CDR1 is KGHSH and CDR2 LQKENI. V lost 1 base to trimming and J lost 1 base, with 13 bases between them. The CDR3 is 16 amino acids. The chain's CDR3 is CASSPLGEVENTEAFF. The CDR3, as DNA: TGTGCCAGCTCACCACTCGGGGAGGTGGAGAACACTGAAGCTTTCTTT. Complete variable domain (other parts from reference TRBV18 and TRBJ1-1): NAGVMQNPRHLVRRRGQEARLRCSPMKGHSHVYWYRQLPEEGLKFMVYLQKENIIDESGMPKERFSAEFPKEGPSILRIQQVVRGDSAAYFCASSPLGEVENTEAFFGQGTRLTVV.

The chain combines TRBV7-2 with TRBJ2-2, with D uncertain. The CDR3 has 15 amino acids. Germline V gene data show CDR1 as SGHTA and CDR2 as FQGNSA. Trimming removed 2 bases at V and 7 bases at J, with 14 bases between. The chain's CDR3 is CASSLSLVPIGELFF. In nucleotides, the CDR3 is TGTGCCAGCAGCTTAAGCCTAGTTCCCATCGGGGAGCTGTTTTTT.

The J gene is TRBJ1-2, the V gene TRBV12-3 or TRBV12-4, with TRBD1 matching 8 bases. The length of the CDR3 is 13 residues. With 2 bases clipped from V and 13 bases from J, the junction kept 9 bases outside the gene matches. For the CDR3, the DNA is TGTGCCAGCAGTTTAAAAGGGCCAGGGGGCAGCACCTTC. Its translation is CASSLKGPGGSTF.

This rearrangement joins TRBV28 to TRBJ1-6; 7 positions match TRBD1. After removal of 3 bases from V and 7 bases from J, the junction contained 6 bases not matched to a gene. CDR1 and CDR2 (germline): MDHEN, SYDVKM. The CDR3 length is 15 residues. In DNA, the CDR3 is TGTGCCAGCAGTTTTACCGGGACAGTGAATTCACCCCTCCACTTT. It is translated as CASSFTGTVNSPLHF. Supplemented by reference TRBV28 and TRBJ1-6, the full variable domain reads DVKVTQSSRYLVKRTGEKVFLECVQDMDHENMFWYRQDPGLGLRLIYFSYDVKMKEKGDIPEGYSVSREKKERFSLILESASTNQTSMYLCASSFTGTVNSPLHFGNGTRLTVT.

V gene TRBV7-6 combines with J gene TRBJ2-7; a possible D gene is TRBD1 (7 bases). Trimming shortened V by 2 bases and J by 5 bases, and 16 bases separated the two germline ends. CDR1 and CDR2 from the germline V gene are SGHVS and FNYEAQ. This CDR3 has 15 residues. The CDR3 DNA reads as TGTGCCAGCAGCTTACAGGGGGGACACGGCGACGAGCAGTACTTC. Translation: CASSLQGGHGDEQYF.